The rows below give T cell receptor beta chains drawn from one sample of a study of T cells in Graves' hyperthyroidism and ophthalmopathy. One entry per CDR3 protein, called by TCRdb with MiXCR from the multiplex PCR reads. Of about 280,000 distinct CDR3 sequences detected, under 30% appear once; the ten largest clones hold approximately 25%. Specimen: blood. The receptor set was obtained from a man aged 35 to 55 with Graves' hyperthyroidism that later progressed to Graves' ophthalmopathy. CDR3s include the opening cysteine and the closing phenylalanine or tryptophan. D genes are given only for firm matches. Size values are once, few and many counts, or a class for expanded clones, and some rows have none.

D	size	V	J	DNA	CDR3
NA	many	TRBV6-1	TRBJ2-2	TGTGCCAGCAGACTGTTGAACACCGGGGAGCTGTTTTTT	CASRLLNTGELFF
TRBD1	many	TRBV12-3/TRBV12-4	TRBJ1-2	TGTGCCAGCACCGAGGACAGGAAGCACTATGGCTACACCTTC	CASTEDRKHYGYTF
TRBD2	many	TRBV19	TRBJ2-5	TGTGCCAGTAGTCCGCGGACTAGCGAAGAGACCCAGTACTTC	CASSPRTSEETQYF
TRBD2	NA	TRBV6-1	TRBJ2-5	TGTGCCAGCAGTGGCGGGAGTTCCACAAAGACCCAGTACTTC	CASSGGSSTKTQYF
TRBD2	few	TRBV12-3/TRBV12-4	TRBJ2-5	TGTGCCAGCAGTTTCCTCCGGACTAGCACTGAGACCCAGTACTTC	CASSFLRTSTETQYF
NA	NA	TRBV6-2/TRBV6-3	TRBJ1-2	TGTGCCAGCAGTTACCGACCGGACAGCAACTATGGCTACACCTTC	CASSYRPDSNYGYTF
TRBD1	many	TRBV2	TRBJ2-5	TGTGCCAGCAGGGCCGGGACAGGGTGGCAGACCCAGTACTTC	CASRAGTGWQTQYF
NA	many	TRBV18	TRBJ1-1	TGTGCCAGCTCACCACTGTTAGTTAACACTGAAGCTTTCTTT	CASSPLLVNTEAFF
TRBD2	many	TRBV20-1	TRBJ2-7	TGCAGTGCTCTTAGCGGGAGGGATGGAGAGCAGTACTTC	CSALSGRDGEQYF
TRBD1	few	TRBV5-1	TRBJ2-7	TGCGCCAGCAGCTTGGTGGCGACAGGGTATAACTCCTACGAGCAGTACTTC	CASSLVATGYNSYEQYF
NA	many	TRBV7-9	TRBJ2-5	TGTGCCAGCAGCTTAGATCCAGAGACCCAGTACTTC	CASSLDPETQYF
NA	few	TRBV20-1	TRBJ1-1	TGCAGTGCTAGACAACCGACCACTGAAGCTTTCTTT	CSARQPTTEAFF
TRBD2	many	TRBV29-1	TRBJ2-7	TGCAGCGTTGTCAAAGGACTAGCGGTAAGCGAGCAGTACTTC	CSVVKGLAVSEQYF